This T cell receptor (beta chain) was sequenced for a study of blood T cell repertoires in COVID-19. Whole-study context: Samples representing acute and convalescent COVID-19 were sourced from the United States, Italy and Spain.

Authors' processing steps: From reference gene primer amplification, estimates of nucleated cell counts were derived. Profiling relied on immunoSEQ multiplex PCR, and the TCRdb table lists in-frame clones only, not all of them. V, J and clone size derive from that table, while D and trimming were established from the DNA sequence. The sample lists more than 350,000 clones; about 90% were seen once. The sequence came from a woman aged 25 to 39 with COVID-19, enrolled during active disease. Sequencing was performed on peripheral blood.

The CDR3 coding sequence is TGTGCCAGCTCACCACCTTATTCTCGGGGGAGCGCAGATACGCAGTATTTT. Its protein is CASSPPYSRGSADTQYF. This sequence joins TRBV18 and TRBJ2-3, with D tentatively TRBD2 (6 bases). V was trimmed by 0 bases and J by 4 bases, leaving 17 bases between them. Germline CDR1 KGHSH, CDR2 LQKENI. The CDR3 loop spans 17 amino acids. Full variable domain (outside the CDR3, taken from reference TRBV18 and TRBJ2-3): NAGVMQNPRHLVRRRGQEARLRCSPMKGHSHVYWYRQLPEEGLKFMVYLQKENIIDESGMPKERFSAEFPKEGPSILRIQQVVRGDSAAYFCASSPPYSRGSADTQYFGPGTRLTVL.